Listed below are T cell receptor beta chains from one sample, sequenced in a study of shared clonotypes between healthy human individuals. Clones were read by immunoSEQ multiplex PCR, and TCRdb kept only the in-frame ones, dropping some. This table has about 490,000 clones, less than 80% appearing once. Material for sequencing was PBMCs. Receptors were obtained from a woman aged 40 to 50 in good health. Some clones in this sample may be carry-over from other donors' samples. CDR3s include the opening cysteine and the closing phenylalanine or tryptophan. The D gene is left open where the match is weak. Rows may omit the clone size; those that give it use once, few, many or a size class.

d_call j_call v_call clone_size cdr3_aa cdr3_nt
NA TRBJ2-6 TRBV7-9 few CASSPRGGAGANVLTF TGTGCCAGCAGCCCACGTGGCGGGGCAGGGGCCAACGTCCTGACTTTC
NA TRBJ1-5 TRBV7-2 once CASSLDGAQPQHF TGTGCCAGCAGCTTAGACGGGGCCCAGCCCCAGCATTTT
NA TRBJ1-1 TRBV7-8 NA CASSLGRGAAEAFF TGTGCCAGCAGCTTAGGTCGGGGGGCGGCTGAAGCTTTCTTT
NA TRBJ2-2 TRBV2 NA CASSTPGSDTGELFF TGTGCCAGCAGTACCCCGGGATCGGACACCGGGGAGCTGTTTTTT
NA TRBJ1-5 TRBV30 many CAWTAGAGQPQHF TGTGCCTGGACCGCAGGGGCGGGACAGCCCCAGCATTTT
NA TRBJ1-3 TRBV28 few CASSLFGGMPGNTIYF TGTGCCAGCAGTTTATTCGGGGGGATGCCTGGAAACACCATATATTTT
NA TRBJ2-7 TRBV28 NA CASSLYGAWGSIESREQYF TGTGCCAGCAGTTTATACGGGGCTTGGGGAAGCATAGAATCGAGGGAGCAGTACTTC
NA TRBJ1-5 TRBV18 once CASSPLGRNQPQHF TGTGCCAGCTCACCCCTGGGACGCAATCAGCCCCAGCATTTT
TRBD2 TRBJ2-1 TRBV4-2 NA CASSQASGEYNEQFF TGTGCCAGCAGCCAGGCTAGCGGGGAGTACAATGAGCAGTTCTTC
TRBD1 TRBJ2-3 TRBV11-2 NA CASSLRAGGSTDTQYF TGTGCCAGCAGCTTAAGGGCAGGGGGAAGCACAGATACGCAGTATTTT
NA TRBJ2-7 TRBV7-2 NA CASSQVAYYEQYF TGCGCCAGCAGCCAAGTAGCTTACTACGAGCAGTACTTC
NA TRBJ1-1 TRBV5-4 NA CASSLVGLNTEAFF TGTGCCAGCAGCTTGGTCGGACTGAACACTGAAGCTTTCTTT
NA TRBJ2-5 TRBV15 NA CATSRDLGKETQYF TGTGCCACCAGCAGAGATTTAGGGAAAGAGACCCAGTACTTC
NA TRBJ1-1 TRBV10-1 NA CASSETGSLEAFF TGCGCCAGCAGTGAAACGGGAAGCCTTGAAGCTTTCTTT
TRBD1 TRBJ1-5 TRBV7-8 few CASSPRTGRRHF TGTGCCAGCAGCCCTCGGACAGGAAGAAGGCATTTT
NA TRBJ1-3 TRBV27 NA CASAPRGGRGNTIYF TGTGCCAGCGCCCCTCGAGGAGGGAGAGGAAACACCATATATTTT
TRBD1 TRBJ2-1 TRBV18 NA CASSPRQGVVSEQFF TGTGCCAGCTCACCAAGACAGGGCGTTGTTAGTGAGCAGTTCTTC
TRBD1 TRBJ2-5 TRBV5-1 few CASSLGGWETQYF TGCGCCAGCAGCTTAGGGGGCTGGGAGACCCAGTACTTC
NA TRBJ2-3 TRBV10-3 NA CAISGQITDTQYF TGTGCCATCAGTGGACAGATCACAGATACGCAGTATTTT
TRBD2 TRBJ2-3 TRBV23-1 once CASSQDGGGPDTQYF TGCGCCAGCAGCCAAGATGGGGGAGGGCCGGATACGCAGTATTTT
TRBD2 TRBJ2-1 TRBV29-1 NA CSVVGTTANEQFF TGCAGCGTTGTCGGGACTACCGCCAATGAGCAGTTCTTC
TRBD2 TRBJ2-1 TRBV5-1 NA CASSNRTSGNNEQFF TGCGCCAGCAGCAACCGGACTAGCGGTAACAATGAGCAGTTCTTC
TRBD2 TRBJ2-1 TRBV18 NA CASSRQRDPGGEQFF TGTGCCAGCTCACGGCAGCGGGATCCCGGGGGTGAGCAGTTCTTC